This record covers a single T cell receptor (beta chain). The data were obtained in a study of blood T cell repertoires in COVID-19. Background on the study: Donors in the United States, Italy and Spain gave samples during acute or convalescent COVID-19. PBMCs, B-cell-depleted T cells, or T cells provided the cDNA or gDNA that made up the material.

Authors' data handling: Amplification of reference gene primers provided the estimated nucleated cell counts. The assay was immunoSEQ multiplex PCR, and TCRdb's table has in-frame clones only and misses some. D and trimming come from the DNA, and the V and J calls and clone size come from that table. Among hundreds of thousands of clones, 88% were seen once, and the ten largest hold 5.5% to 8.5%. The specimen was peripheral blood. The clonotype originates from a woman between 25 and 40 years old who had recovered from COVID-19.

The CDR3 coding sequence is TGTGCCAGTAGTATTGGGACAGGGGTTTATAATCAGCCCCAGCATTTT. This sequence encodes CASSIGTGVYNQPQHF. The V and J genes are TRBV19 and TRBJ1-5, with 10 bases fitting TRBD1. V trimming: 3 bases; J trimming: 4 bases; junction bases outside the gene matches: 6. The CDR3 covers 16 residues. The germline V gene has CDR1 LNHDA and CDR2 SQIVND (reference sequence).